Presented here are 25 T cell receptor beta chains from one specimen sequenced in a study of cytomegalovirus exposure and HLA in healthy donors. The table came from immunoSEQ multiplex PCR; TCRdb's copy has only in-frame clones and leaves some out. Among 78,000 or so clones, approximately 94% were seen once, and the ten largest hold 2.5% to 3.5%. Material for sequencing was PBMCs. The source of these receptors is a woman aged 18-35 years in good health and CMV-seropositive.

Regarding this clone: At the DNA level, this CDR3 is encoded by other sequences in the same sample as well. The rearrangement uses TRBV27 and TRBJ1-6; 7 positions match TRBD1. The germline V gene encodes CDR1 MNHEY and CDR2 SMNVEV (reference sequence). Trimming at V came to 2 bases and at J to 8 bases, leaving 9 bases not matched to a gene. CDR3 length equals 16 residues. CDR3 nucleotides: TGTGCCAGCAGTTTAAAATGGGACAGCACTTATTCACCCCTCCACTTT. Protein sequence: CASSLKWDSTYSPLHF.

The CDR3 DNA reads as TGCGCCAGCAGCTCGGGGACGGACAGGCTTGAAGTCTATGGCTACACCTTC. It codes for CASSSGTDRLEVYGYTF. This chain uses TRBV5-1 with TRBJ1-2; TRBD1 matches 7 bases. Germline CDR1 SGHRS, CDR2 YFSETQ. The CDR3 consists of 17 residues. Trimming at V came to 3 bases and at J to 4 bases, leaving 15 bases not matched to a gene.

J is TRBJ1-1 and V is TRBV5-4; TRBD1 is a possible D gene (6 bases). Deletions cut 4 bases from V and 2 bases from J, with 15 bases between. This CDR3 contains 15 residues. Germline CDR1 is SGHNT and CDR2 is YYREEE (reference sequence). The CDR3 DNA sequence: TGTGCCAGCAGCGAAAGTGGACAGTTTAACACTGAAGCTTTCTTT. Amino acid sequence: CASSESGQFNTEAFF.

The rearrangement joins TRBV6-5 to TRBJ1-5; 8 nucleotides line up with TRBD1. The CDR3 is made up of 15 amino acids. Germline assignment: CDR1 MNHEY and CDR2 SVGAGI. The ends lost 5 bases at V and 4 bases at J; junction bases unmatched: 7. The CDR3, as DNA: TGTGCCAGCAGTCCGGACAGGGCCGGGAATCAGCCCCAGCATTTT. Translating it yields CASSPDRAGNQPQHF.

The chain is built from TRBV5-1 and TRBJ2-1, with TRBD1 matching 8 bases. Germline CDR1 SGHRS, CDR2 YFSETQ. V was pared by 0 bases and J by 7 bases, with 9 bases of the junction left unmatched. This CDR3 comprises 16 residues. The CDR3 here is CASSLGGQGAGNEQFF. Here the CDR3 DNA reads TGCGCCAGCAGCTTGGGTGGTCAGGGGGCAGGTAATGAGCAGTTCTTC.

This clone was observed once. V is TRBV10-1 and J is TRBJ1-2, with 7 bases aligning to TRBD1. After removal of 6 bases from V and 6 bases from J, the junction contained 7 bases not matched to a gene. Germline assignment: CDR1 WNHNN and CDR2 SYGVQD (reference sequence). This CDR3 is built from 13 residues. In nucleotides, the CDR3 is TGCGCCAGCAGCCTGACAGGGTATGATGGCTACACCTTC. Translating gives CASSLTGYDGYTF.

The V call is TRBV25-1, the J call TRBJ1-2; D unclear. There are 13 residues in the CDR3. Germline V gene lookup returns CDR1 MGHDK and CDR2 SYGVNS. V gave up 7 bases and J gave up 6 bases, with 15 bases separating them. The CDR3 reads CASTPGVGHGYTF. CDR3 DNA: TGTGCCAGCACCCCCGGGGTGGGCCATGGCTACACCTTC.

The genes are TRBV10-3 and TRBJ2-3; 9 bases are shared with TRBD2. CDR3 length equals 16 residues. V trimming: 2 bases; J trimming: 2 bases; junction bases outside the gene matches: 5. In germline, CDR1 is ENHRY, CDR2 SYGVKD. The CDR3 nucleotides are TGTGCCATCAGTGAGATCCTAGCGGGGTCCACAGATACGCAGTATTTT. As protein: CAISEILAGSTDTQYF.

Only one count was recorded for this clone. The chain links TRBV11-2 to TRBJ2-7, with D unclear. Trimming took off 1 base at V and 7 bases at J, with 14 bases between the two ends. CDR1 is SGHAT, CDR2 FQNNGV, per germline. The CDR3 contains 14 residues. The CDR3 bases are TGTGCCAGCAGCTTAGCGCGGAAAGTGGCGGAGCAGTACTTC. Amino acid sequence: CASSLARKVAEQYF.

Details on this clone: One junction end disagrees with the germline gene, perhaps due to a read error. The V gene is TRBV5-4, the J gene TRBJ1-2, with 11 positions matching TRBD1. The CDR3 totals 13 residues. Germline loops: CDR1 SGHNT, CDR2 YYREEE (reference sequence). DNA for the CDR3: TGTGCCAGCAGTTTGGGACAGGGGGTAGGCTACACCTTC. Protein: CASSLGQGVGYTF. The whole variable domain, filled in from reference TRBV5-4 and TRBJ1-2, reads ETGVTQSPTHLIKTRGQQVTLRCSSQSGHNTVSWYQQALGQGPQFIFQYYREEENGRGNFPPRFSGLQFPNYSSELNVNALELDDSALYLCASSLGQGVGYTFGSGTRLTVV.

V usage is TRBV6-8 and J usage is TRBJ1-5; perhaps TRBD1 as D (5 bases). The V end lost 7 bases, the J end lost 0 bases, and 13 bases lay between the germline ends. This CDR3 comprises 15 residues. Germline CDR1 MNHGY, CDR2 SAAAGT. The CDR3: CASKGTRDSNQPQHF. The DNA of the CDR3 is TGTGCCAGCAAGGGGACTCGAGATAGCAATCAGCCCCAGCATTTT.

The chain joins TRBV28 to TRBJ2-1, with 13 bases identical to TRBD2. This CDR3 comprises 16 residues. Trimming removed 5 bases from V and 7 bases from J; junction bases left unmatched: 8. Germline CDR1 MDHEN, CDR2 SYDVKM. CDR3 protein: CASSPAGLAGANEQFF. For the CDR3, the DNA is TGTGCCAGCAGTCCGGCCGGACTAGCGGGAGCAAATGAGCAGTTCTTC.

The chain employs TRBV9 and TRBJ2-2, with D unclear. Per germline, CDR1 SGDLS and CDR2 YYNGEE. The length of the CDR3 is 15 residues. The ends were cut back, 0 bases at V and 4 bases at J, with 10 bases in the middle. DNA of the CDR3: TGTGCCAGCAGCGTAGCGGGTAAACTCACCGGGGAGCTGTTTTTT. Protein sequence: CASSVAGKLTGELFF.

This sequence joins TRBV27 and TRBJ2-7, with D perhaps TRBD1 (5 bases). CDR1 and CDR2 (germline): MNHEY, SMNVEV (reference sequence). This CDR3 has 14 residues. Deletions cut 5 bases from V and 2 bases from J, with 13 bases between. CDR3 DNA: TGTGCCAGCAGTCTTTTATCAGGGACCTACGAGCAGTACTTC. Its protein is CASSLLSGTYEQYF.

J is TRBJ1-5 and V is TRBV28, with a possible D match to TRBD1 (6 bases). The CDR3 has 15 amino acids. V lost 6 bases to trimming and J lost 0 bases, with 12 bases between them. Germline CDR1 and CDR2: MDHEN and SYDVKM. CDR3 sequence reads: CASRGAVGSNQPQHF. Here the CDR3 DNA reads TGTGCCAGCAGGGGGGCGGTTGGTAGCAATCAGCCCCAGCATTTT.

The V and J genes are TRBV2 and TRBJ2-2; possibly TRBD2 for D (7 bases). This CDR3 contains 17 residues. Germline V CDR1 and CDR2: SNHLY, FYNNEI. V was clipped by 3 bases and J by 0 bases, with 14 bases between them. The CDR3 is CASSDGGGLANTGELFF. The CDR3 nucleotides read TGTGCCAGCAGTGATGGCGGGGGCCTAGCGAACACCGGGGAGCTGTTTTTT. Full variable domain (outside the CDR3, taken from reference TRBV2 and TRBJ2-2): EPEVTQTPSHQVTQMGQEVILRCVPISNHLYFYWYRQILGQKVEFLVSFYNNEISEKSEIFDDQFSVERPDGSNFTLKIRSTKLEDSAMYFCASSDGGGLANTGELFFGEGSRLTVL.

This clone was counted only a few times. The chain employs TRBV4-3 and TRBJ2-1; 8 bases are a match to TRBD2. The CDR3 is made up of 16 amino acids. With 6 bases clipped from V and 8 bases from J, the junction kept 15 bases outside the gene matches. The germline V gene has CDR1 LGHNA and CDR2 YSLEER. CDR3 in DNA: TGCGCCAGCAGTGTACGTGCGGGGGGCTCGGCTGATGAGCAGTTCTTC. Translated, it gives CASSVRAGGSADEQFF.

The table lists this clone with a count of one. The rearrangement joins TRBV19 to TRBJ2-7; D perhaps matches TRBD2 (6 bases). From germline, CDR1 is LNHDA and CDR2 SQIVND (reference sequence). The CDR3 loop spans 18 amino acids. V was trimmed by 6 bases and J by 2 bases, leaving 26 bases between them. CDR3 sequence reads: CASRQRGGATTQAYEQYF. CDR3 sequence (DNA): TGTGCCAGTAGACAACGCGGCGGGGCCACTACACAGGCCTACGAGCAGTACTTC.

The chain joins TRBV6-1 to TRBJ1-6, with D hard to call. The germline V gene has CDR1 MNHNS and CDR2 SASEGT. The CDR3 runs to 15 residues. V lost 7 bases and J lost 0, with 10 bases in between. The CDR3 coding sequence is TGTGCCAGCAAAATAGAGATCTCCTATAATTCACCCCTCCACTTT. This sequence encodes CASKIEISYNSPLHF.

CDR3 region: CASTPAGDREKLFF. The DNA of the CDR3 is TGCGCCAGCACCCCCGCGGGGGATCGGGAAAAACTGTTTTTT. This rearrangement joins TRBV23-1 to TRBJ1-4; TRBD1 might be the D (5 bases). TRBV23-1 carries the ORF label, with uncertain function. Trimming removed 7 bases from V and 8 bases from J, with 17 bases in between. CDR3 length: 14 residues.

This clone was observed once. J is TRBJ1-1 and V is TRBV19, with 10 nucleotides matching TRBD1. Per germline, CDR1 LNHDA and CDR2 SQIVND (reference sequence). The CDR3 is 15 residues long. Trimming took 7 bases from V and 0 from J; bases not matched to a gene: 5. The CDR3 DNA sequence: TGTGCCAGTACCGGGACAGGGGCAGTGAACACTGAAGCTTTCTTT. Its protein is CASTGTGAVNTEAFF.

V usage is TRBV5-8 and J usage is TRBJ2-3; D might be TRBD2 (6 bases). Germline V lookup: CDR1 SGHTS, CDR2 YDEGEE. The CDR3 is made up of 14 amino acids. V was shortened by 4 bases and J by 2 bases, with 11 bases between the two germline ends. CDR3 in amino acids: CASSIGGYTDTQYF. CDR3 DNA sequence: TGTGCCAGCAGCATCGGGGGATACACAGATACGCAGTATTTT.

This chain connects TRBV4-2 to TRBJ2-4; 9 positions agree with TRBD1. Germline CDR1 LGHNA, CDR2 YNFKEQ. The CDR3 is made up of 15 amino acids. Trimming cost V 2 bases and J 7 bases; bases outside gene matches: 6. CDR3 bases: TGTGCCAGCAGCCAAACTGGGACAGGGCAGAACATTCAGTACTTC. Translated: CASSQTGTGQNIQYF.

The table lists this clone with a few counts. V gene TRBV7-9 combines with J gene TRBJ2-1; TRBD2 matches at 7 bases. This CDR3 region has 14 residues. V was pared by 5 bases and J by 7 bases, with 8 bases of the junction left unmatched. Germline V CDR1 and CDR2: SEHNR, FQNEAQ (reference sequence). The CDR3 DNA reads TGTGCCAGCAGCGGGCTAGCGGATGGGAATGAGCAGTTCTTC. Amino acid sequence: CASSGLADGNEQFF. The whole variable domain, filled in from reference TRBV7-9 and TRBJ2-1, reads DTGVSQNPRHKITKRGQNVTFRCDPISEHNRLYWYRQTLGQGPEFLTYFQNEAQLEKSRLLSDRFSAERPKGSFSTLEIQRTEQGDSAMYLCASSGLADGNEQFFGPGTRLTVL.

The chain combines TRBV18 with TRBJ1-5; TRBD1 matches at 9 bases. Germline-derived CDR1 and CDR2 are KGHSH and LQKENI. The CDR3 runs 14 residues. The V segment lost 2 bases and the J segment 5 bases; nucleotides outside the gene matches: 1. CDR3 DNA: TGTGCCAGCTCACCAAGACAGGGGGATCAGCCCCAGCATTTT. Its translation: CASSPRQGDQPQHF.